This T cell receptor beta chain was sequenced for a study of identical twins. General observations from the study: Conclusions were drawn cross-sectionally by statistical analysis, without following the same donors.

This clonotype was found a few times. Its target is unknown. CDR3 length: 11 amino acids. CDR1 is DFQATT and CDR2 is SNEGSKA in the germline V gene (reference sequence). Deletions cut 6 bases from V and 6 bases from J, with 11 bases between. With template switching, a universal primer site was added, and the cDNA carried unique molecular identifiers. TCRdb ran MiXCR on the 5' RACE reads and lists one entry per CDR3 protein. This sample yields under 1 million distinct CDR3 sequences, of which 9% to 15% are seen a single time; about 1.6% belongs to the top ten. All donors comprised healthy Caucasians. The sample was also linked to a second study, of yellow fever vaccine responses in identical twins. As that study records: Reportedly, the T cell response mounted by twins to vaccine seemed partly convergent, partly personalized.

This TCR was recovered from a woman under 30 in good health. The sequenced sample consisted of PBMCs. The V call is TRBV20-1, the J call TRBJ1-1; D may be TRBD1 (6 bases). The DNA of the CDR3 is TGCAGTGCCCAGAGGGGGTCTGAAGCTTTCTTT. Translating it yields CSAQRGSEAFF.